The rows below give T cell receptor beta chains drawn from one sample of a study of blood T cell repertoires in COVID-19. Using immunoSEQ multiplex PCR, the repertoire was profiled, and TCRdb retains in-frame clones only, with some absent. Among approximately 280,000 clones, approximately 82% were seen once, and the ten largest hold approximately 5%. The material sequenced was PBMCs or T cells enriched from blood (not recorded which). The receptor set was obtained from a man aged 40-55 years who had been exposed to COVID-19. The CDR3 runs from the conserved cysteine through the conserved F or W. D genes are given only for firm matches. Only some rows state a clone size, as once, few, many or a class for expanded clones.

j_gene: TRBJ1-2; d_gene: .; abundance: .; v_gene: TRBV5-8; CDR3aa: CASARLGF; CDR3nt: TGTGCCAGCGCCAGGCTTGGCTTC
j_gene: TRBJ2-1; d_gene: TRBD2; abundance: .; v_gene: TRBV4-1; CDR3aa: CASSTWEGLANNEQFF; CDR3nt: TGCGCCAGCAGCACCTGGGAGGGACTAGCGAACAATGAGCAGTTCTTC
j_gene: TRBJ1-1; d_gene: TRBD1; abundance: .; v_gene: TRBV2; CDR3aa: CASRDRQGVRYTEAFF; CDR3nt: TGTGCCAGCAGGGACCGACAGGGGGTTAGGTACACTGAAGCTTTCTTT
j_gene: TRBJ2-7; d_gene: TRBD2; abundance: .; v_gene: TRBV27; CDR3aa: CASSSIGGRDYEQYF; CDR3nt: TGTGCCAGCAGTTCCATTGGCGGGAGGGATTACGAGCAGTACTTC
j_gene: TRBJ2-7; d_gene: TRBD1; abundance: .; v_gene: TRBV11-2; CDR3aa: CASSRDRDEQYF; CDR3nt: TGTGCCAGCAGCCGGGACAGGGACGAGCAGTACTTC
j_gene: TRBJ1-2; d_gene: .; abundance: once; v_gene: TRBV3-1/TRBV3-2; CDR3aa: CASSQGDYGYTF; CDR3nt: TGTGCCAGCAGCCAAGGAGACTATGGCTACACCTTC
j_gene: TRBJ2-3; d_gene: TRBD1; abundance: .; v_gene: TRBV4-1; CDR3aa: CATSDRDRAHSSRDTQYF; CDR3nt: TGCGCCACCTCGGACCGGGACAGGGCACATTCGTCGCGGGATACGCAGTATTTT
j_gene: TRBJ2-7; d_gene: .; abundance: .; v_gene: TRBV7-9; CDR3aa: CASSLIGYEQYF; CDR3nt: TGTGCCAGCAGCTTAATCGGCTACGAGCAGTACTTC
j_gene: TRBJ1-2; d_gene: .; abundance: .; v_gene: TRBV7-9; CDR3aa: CASTQEEAGLSYGYTF; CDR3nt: TGTGCCAGCACCCAGGAGGAGGCGGGACTGTCCTATGGCTACACCTTC
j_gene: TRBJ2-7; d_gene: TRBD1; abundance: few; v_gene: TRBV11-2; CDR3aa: CASSLVGTGGGEQYF; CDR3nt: TGTGCCAGCAGCTTAGTGGGGACAGGCGGCGGGGAGCAGTACTTC
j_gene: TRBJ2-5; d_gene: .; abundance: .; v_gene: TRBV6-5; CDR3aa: CASGRHQETQYF; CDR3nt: TGTGCCAGCGGGCGCCACCAAGAGACCCAGTACTTC
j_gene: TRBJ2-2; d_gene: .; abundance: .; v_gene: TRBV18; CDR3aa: CASSPQDGLNTGELFF; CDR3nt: TGTGCCAGCTCACCCCAAGACGGACTGAACACCGGGGAGCTGTTTTTT
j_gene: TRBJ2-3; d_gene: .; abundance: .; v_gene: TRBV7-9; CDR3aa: CASSTTHTQYF; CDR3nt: TGTGCCAGCAGCACTACGCATACGCAGTATTTT
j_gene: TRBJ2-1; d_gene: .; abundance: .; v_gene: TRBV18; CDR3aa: CASSAGSYEQFF; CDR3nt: TGTGCCAGCTCAGCCGGGTCTTATGAGCAGTTCTTC
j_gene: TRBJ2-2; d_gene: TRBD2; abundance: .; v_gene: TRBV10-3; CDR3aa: CAIPKGTSGSGELFF; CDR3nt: TGTGCCATTCCAAAAGGGACTAGCGGGAGCGGGGAGCTGTTTTTT
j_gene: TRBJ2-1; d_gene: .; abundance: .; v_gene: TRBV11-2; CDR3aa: CASSSIREQFF; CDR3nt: TGTGCCAGCAGCTCCATACGGGAGCAGTTCTTC
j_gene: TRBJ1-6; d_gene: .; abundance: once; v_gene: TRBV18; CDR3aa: CASSPRSSGVMNSPLHF; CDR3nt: TGTGCCAGCTCACCACGGAGTTCGGGGGTCATGAATTCACCCCTCCACTTT
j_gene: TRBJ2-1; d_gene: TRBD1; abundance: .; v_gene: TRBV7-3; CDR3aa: CASSLDRASYNEQFF; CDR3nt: TGTGCCAGCAGCTTAGACAGGGCCTCCTACAATGAGCAGTTCTTC
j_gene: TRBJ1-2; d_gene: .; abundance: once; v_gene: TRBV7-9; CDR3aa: CASEASYNARQLSNYGYTF; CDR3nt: TGTGCCAGCGAAGCTTCATATAACGCCAGACAGTTGTCGAACTATGGCTACACCTTC
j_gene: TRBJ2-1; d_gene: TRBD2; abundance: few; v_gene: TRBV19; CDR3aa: CASSIGGTSSNEQFF; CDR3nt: TGTGCCAGTAGTATAGGGGGGACTAGCTCCAATGAGCAGTTCTTC
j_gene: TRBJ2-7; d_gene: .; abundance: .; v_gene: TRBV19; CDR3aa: CASSTRIDSYEQYF; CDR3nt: TGTGCCAGTAGTACCAGGATCGATTCCTACGAGCAGTACTTC
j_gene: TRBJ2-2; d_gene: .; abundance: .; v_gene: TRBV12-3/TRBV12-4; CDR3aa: CASSLSPRGRLFF; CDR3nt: TGTGCCAGCAGTTTAAGTCCCAGGGGCAGACTGTTTTTT
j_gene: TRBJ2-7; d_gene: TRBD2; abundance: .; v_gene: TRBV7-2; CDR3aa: CASSLLAGVFHEQYF; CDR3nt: TGTGCCAGCAGCTTACTAGCGGGAGTGTTCCACGAGCAGTACTTC
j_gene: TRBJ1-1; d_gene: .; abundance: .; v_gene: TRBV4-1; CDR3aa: CASSQTYNTEAFF; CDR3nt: TGCGCCAGCAGCCAAACCTACAACACTGAAGCTTTCTTT
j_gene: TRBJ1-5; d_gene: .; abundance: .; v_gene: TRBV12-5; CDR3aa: CASGLTGGGQPQHF; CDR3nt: TGTGCTAGTGGTTTGACCGGCGGGGGACAGCCCCAGCATTTT
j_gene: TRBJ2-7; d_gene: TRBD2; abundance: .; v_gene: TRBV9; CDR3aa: CASSGTSGRNEQYF; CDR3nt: TGTGCCAGCAGCGGAACTAGCGGGAGGAACGAGCAGTACTTC
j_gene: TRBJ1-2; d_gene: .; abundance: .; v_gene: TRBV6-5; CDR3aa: CATKNPGDRGYTF; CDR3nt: TGTGCCACCAAAAATCCGGGGGATCGGGGCTACACCTTC
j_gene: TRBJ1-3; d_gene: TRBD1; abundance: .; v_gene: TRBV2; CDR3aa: CASTLRDRVDTIYF; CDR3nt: TGTGCCAGCACCCTCCGGGACAGGGTGGACACCATATATTTT
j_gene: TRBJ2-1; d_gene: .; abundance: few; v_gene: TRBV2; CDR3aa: CAVLGGKTYNEQFF; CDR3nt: TGTGCCGTACTGGGGGGAAAAACCTACAATGAGCAGTTCTTC
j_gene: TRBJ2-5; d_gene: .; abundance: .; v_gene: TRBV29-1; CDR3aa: CSVSRAGREETQYF; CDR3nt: TGCAGCGTTTCTCGGGCGGGAAGAGAAGAGACCCAGTACTTC
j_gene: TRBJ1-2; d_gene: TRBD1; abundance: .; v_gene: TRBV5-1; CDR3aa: CASSPDRGLNYGYTF; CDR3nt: TGCGCCAGCAGCCCGGACAGGGGACTTAACTATGGCTACACCTTC
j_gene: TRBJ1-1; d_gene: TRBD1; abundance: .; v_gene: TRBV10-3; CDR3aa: CAISVRPETGGEAFF; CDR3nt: TGTGCCATCAGTGTCAGACCCGAGACAGGGGGCGAAGCTTTCTTT
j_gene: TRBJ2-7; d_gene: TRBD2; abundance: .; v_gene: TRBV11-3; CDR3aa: CASGPTSGSSYEQYF; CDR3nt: TGTGCCAGCGGACCTACTAGCGGGAGTAGCTACGAGCAGTACTTC
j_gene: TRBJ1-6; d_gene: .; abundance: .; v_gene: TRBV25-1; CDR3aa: CASSEYSDNSPLHF; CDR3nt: TGTGCCAGCAGTGAATATTCGGATAATTCACCCCTCCACTTT
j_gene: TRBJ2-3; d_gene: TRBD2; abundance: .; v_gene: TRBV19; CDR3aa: CASSIGTSGDTQYF; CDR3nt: TGTGCCAGTAGTATCGGGACTAGCGGAGATACGCAGTATTTT